This T cell receptor beta chain stems from a study of T cell changes during pregnancy in multiple sclerosis. Germline lookup yields CDR1 SGHRS and CDR2 YFSETQ. The germline V and J ends were trimmed by 0 bases and 5 bases, with 10 bases remaining between them. There are 14 residues in the CDR3. TCRdb's copy holds only in-frame clones and misses some; the assay was immunoSEQ multiplex PCR. Of about 120,000 clones in the sample, approximately 94% are singletons; the top ten hold approximately 5.8%. The source material was peripheral blood, sampled before pregnancy. The receptor's source is a female donor with multiple sclerosis, enrolled in a pregnancy study. The chain couples TRBV5-1 to TRBJ2-3, with a tentative D call TRBD2 (5 bases). Here the CDR3 DNA reads TGCGCCAGCAGCTTGGGTAACGGGATAGATACGCAGTATTTT. Translated, it gives CASSLGNGIDTQYF.